This T cell receptor (beta chain) was identified in a study of T cell responses to AZD1222 COVID-19 vaccine. In regard to this clone: What it binds is not known.

Germline V gene lookup returns CDR1 LNHDA and CDR2 SQIVND (reference sequence). Trimming removed 8 bases from V and 8 bases from J, with 13 bases in between. This CDR3 is 12 amino acids long. Whole-study results and caveats: When two AZD1222 doses had been given, Spike-specific TCR breadth and depth rose. Mostly white British, mostly female donors; authors suggested clonal diversity may be underestimated.

The table came from immunoSEQ multiplex PCR; TCRdb's copy has only in-frame clones and leaves some out. The sample lists some 90,000 clones; approximately 90% were seen once. The specimen was peripheral blood, collected on day 0 of AZD1222 vaccination. The receptor was derived from an adult in good health. The V call is TRBV19, the J call TRBJ1-3, with a possible D match to TRBD1 (5 bases). The chain's CDR3 is CASGAGWDTIYF. CDR3 nucleotides: TGTGCCAGTGGTGCAGGGTGGGACACCATATATTTT.